This T cell receptor beta chain was captured by sequencing in a study of neurological immune-mediated disorders. Points from the study as a whole: None of the CDR3 amino acid sequences found in expanded clones was shared across subjects. This suggests that the TCR-beta repertoires were private in all groups.

This CDR3 has 16 residues. CDR1 and CDR2 (germline): MNHEY, SVGAGI. Trimming shortened V by 4 bases and J by 2 bases, and 14 bases separated the two germline ends. This clonotype was recorded at least ten times. Its antigen remains unknown. 5'RACE employing 10-nucleotide random UMIs yielded the cDNA. TCRdb called the 5' RACE reads again in MiXCR, with one record for every CDR3 protein. This sample carries around 33,000 distinct CDR3 sequences, about 7% of them seen once, and the ten largest clones take roughly 4.3%. The chain combines TRBV6-5 with TRBJ2-2; D may be TRBD1 (6 bases). Material: PBMCs. The clonotype originates from a woman between 40 and 55 years old in good health. The CDR3 loop is CASSFSGTLNTGELFF. The DNA of the CDR3 is TGTGCCAGCAGTTTTTCCGGGACACTAAACACCGGGGAGCTGTTTTTT.